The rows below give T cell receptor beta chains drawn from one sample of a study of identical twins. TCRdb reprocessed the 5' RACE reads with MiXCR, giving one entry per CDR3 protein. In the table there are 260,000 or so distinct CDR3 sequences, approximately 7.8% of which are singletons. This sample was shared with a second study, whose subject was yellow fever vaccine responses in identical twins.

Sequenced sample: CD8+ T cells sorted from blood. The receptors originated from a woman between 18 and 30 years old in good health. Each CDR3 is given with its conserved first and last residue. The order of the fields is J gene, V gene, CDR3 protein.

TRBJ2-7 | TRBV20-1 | CSARDPGVLQGVYEQYF
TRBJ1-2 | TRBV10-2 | CASSEFSGMYTF
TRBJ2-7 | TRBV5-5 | CASSRTGVEQYF
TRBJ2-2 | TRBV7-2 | CASSPTSGNTGELFF
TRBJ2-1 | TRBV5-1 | CASSLVGGPSYNEQFF
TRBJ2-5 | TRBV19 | CASSMWDRVEETQYF
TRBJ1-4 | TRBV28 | CASSLFHGNEKLFF
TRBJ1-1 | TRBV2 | CASSPFDRNTEAFF
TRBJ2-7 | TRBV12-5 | CASGSGLAGREQYF
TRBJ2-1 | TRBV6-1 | CASTSAGRSYNEQFF
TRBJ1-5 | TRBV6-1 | CASSEGYRVDQPQHF
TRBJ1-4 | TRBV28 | CASSWGTNEKLFF
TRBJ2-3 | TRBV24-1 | CATSPTSGENTDTQYF
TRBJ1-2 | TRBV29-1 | CSVPGTWGGYTF
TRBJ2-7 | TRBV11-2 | CASRPEGWIYEQYF
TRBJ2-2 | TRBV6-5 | CASSYSGGANTGELFF
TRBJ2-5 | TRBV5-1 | CASSPGGGQETQYF
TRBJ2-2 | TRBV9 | CASSALLAVVPNTGELFF
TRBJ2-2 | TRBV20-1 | CSAKAKPDRSQTYTGELFF
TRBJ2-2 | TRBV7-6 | CASSLGTRNGELFF
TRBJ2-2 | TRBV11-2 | CASSSLVWEGNTGELFF
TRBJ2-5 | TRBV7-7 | CASSAGLAGGPETQYF
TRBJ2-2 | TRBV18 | CASSPGTGFDTGELFF
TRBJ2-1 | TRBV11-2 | CASSSWTSGGGNEQFF
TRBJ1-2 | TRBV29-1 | CSVTTSTYNYGYTF
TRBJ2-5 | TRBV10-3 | CAISESTGTQETQYF
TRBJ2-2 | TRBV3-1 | CASSQVRQGWTGELFF
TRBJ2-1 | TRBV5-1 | CASSLVLMGDREQFF
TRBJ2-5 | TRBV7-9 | CASRDRETQYF
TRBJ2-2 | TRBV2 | CASSLRVGSNTGELFF
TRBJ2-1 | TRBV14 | CASGGSYNEQFF
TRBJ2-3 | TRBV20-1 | CSARVIEIGTDTQYF
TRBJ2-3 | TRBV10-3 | CAISGADTQYF